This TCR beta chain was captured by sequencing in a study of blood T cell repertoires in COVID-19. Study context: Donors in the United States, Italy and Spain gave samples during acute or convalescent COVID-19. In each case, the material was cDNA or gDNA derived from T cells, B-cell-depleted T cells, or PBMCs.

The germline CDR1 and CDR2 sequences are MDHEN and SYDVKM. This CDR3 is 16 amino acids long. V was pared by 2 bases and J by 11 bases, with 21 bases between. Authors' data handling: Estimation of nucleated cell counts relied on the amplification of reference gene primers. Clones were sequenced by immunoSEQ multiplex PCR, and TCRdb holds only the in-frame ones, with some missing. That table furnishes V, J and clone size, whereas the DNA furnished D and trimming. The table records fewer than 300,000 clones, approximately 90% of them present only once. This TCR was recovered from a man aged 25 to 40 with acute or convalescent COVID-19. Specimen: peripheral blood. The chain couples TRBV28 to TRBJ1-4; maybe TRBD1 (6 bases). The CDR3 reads CASSLRQTGTSGKLFF. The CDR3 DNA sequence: TGTGCCAGCAGTTTAAGACAGACAGGTACTTCTGGGAAACTGTTTTTT.